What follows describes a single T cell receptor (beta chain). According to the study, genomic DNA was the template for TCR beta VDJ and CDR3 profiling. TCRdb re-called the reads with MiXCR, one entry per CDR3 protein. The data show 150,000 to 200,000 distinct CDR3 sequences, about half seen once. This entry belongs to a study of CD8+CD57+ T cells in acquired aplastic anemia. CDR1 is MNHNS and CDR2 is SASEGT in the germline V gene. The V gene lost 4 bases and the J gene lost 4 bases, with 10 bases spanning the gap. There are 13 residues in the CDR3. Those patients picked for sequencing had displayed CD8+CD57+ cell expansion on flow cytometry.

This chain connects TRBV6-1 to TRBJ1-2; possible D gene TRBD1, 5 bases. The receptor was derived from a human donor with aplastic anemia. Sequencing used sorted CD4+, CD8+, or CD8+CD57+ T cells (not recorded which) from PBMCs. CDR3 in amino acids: CASSGQKGYGYTF. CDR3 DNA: TGTGCCAGCAGTGGACAGAAGGGCTATGGCTACACCTTC.